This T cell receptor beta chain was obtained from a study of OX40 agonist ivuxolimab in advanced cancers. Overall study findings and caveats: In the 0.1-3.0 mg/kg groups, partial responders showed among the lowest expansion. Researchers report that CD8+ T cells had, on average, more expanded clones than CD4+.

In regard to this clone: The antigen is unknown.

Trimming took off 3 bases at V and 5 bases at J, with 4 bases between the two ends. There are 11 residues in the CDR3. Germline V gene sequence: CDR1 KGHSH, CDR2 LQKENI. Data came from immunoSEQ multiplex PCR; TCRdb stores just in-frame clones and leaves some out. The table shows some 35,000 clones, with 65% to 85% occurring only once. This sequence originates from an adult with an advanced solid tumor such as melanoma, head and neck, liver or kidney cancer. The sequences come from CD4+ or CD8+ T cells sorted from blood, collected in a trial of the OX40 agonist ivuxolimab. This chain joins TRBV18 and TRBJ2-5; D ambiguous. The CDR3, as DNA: TGTGCCAGCTCACCCGGGGAGACCCAGTACTTC. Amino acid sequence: CASSPGETQYF.